Detailed here is one TCR beta chain. Its target is not known. This specimen comes from a study of T cell responses to AZD1222 COVID-19 vaccine. Study context: Pooling of second doses given at about 4 or about 12 weeks was done. Study results and caveats: The study found Spike-specific TCR breadth and depth rose after two AZD1222 doses. Donors, mostly white British, included more females; clonal diversity was possibly underestimated. Dominant at 160-218 and 743-854, vaccine-associated CD4 TCRs also spanned spike.

The protocol was immunoSEQ multiplex PCR, while the TCRdb copy is restricted to in-frame clones and leaves out a portion. The sample records 110,000 to 150,000 clones, around 90% being singletons. This CDR3 region has 14 residues. Germline V gene data show CDR1 as ENHRY and CDR2 as SYGVKD. V was pared by 7 bases and J by 4 bases, with 16 bases between. V and J are TRBV10-3 and TRBJ1-1; D call uncertain. This TCR derives from an adult in good health. The sample was peripheral blood, taken on day 0 of AZD1222 vaccination. CDR3: CAINDPFEATEAFF. CDR3 nucleotides: TGTGCCATCAATGATCCGTTTGAGGCCACTGAAGCTTTCTTT.